This TCR beta chain was captured by sequencing in a study of technical replicates of blood from several donors. Germline V gene sequence: CDR1 KGHSH, CDR2 LQKENI. This CDR3 region has 14 residues. V lost 3 bases, J lost 2 bases, and 10 bases lay in between. Generated by immunoSEQ multiplex PCR, the TCRdb table keeps only in-frame clones and is missing some. The sample carries around 80,000 clones, roughly 98% recorded once. The source of this sequence is a human donor in good health. Input material: T cells isolated from PBMCs. The V and J genes are TRBV18 and TRBJ2-5; D is unresolved. The CDR3 here is CASSPKPQQETQYF. In nucleotides, the CDR3 is TGTGCCAGCTCACCGAAGCCTCAACAAGAGACCCAGTACTTC.